This T cell receptor beta chain was sequenced for a study of OX40 agonist ivuxolimab in advanced cancers. The repertoire was sequenced with immunoSEQ multiplex PCR; TCRdb's copy has only in-frame clones and lacks some. The repertoire consists of under 85,000 clones, with approximately 85% occurring once and the leading ten covering roughly 4%. CDR1 MNHEY and CDR2 SVGAGI come from the germline V gene. This CDR3 has 13 amino acids. Trimming removed 6 bases from V and 4 bases from J; junction bases left unmatched: 0. V usage is TRBV6-5 and J usage is TRBJ1-1, with 12 positions matching TRBD1. The source was CD4+ or CD8+ T cells sorted from blood, collected in a trial of the OX40 agonist ivuxolimab. The TCR comes from an adult with an advanced solid tumor such as melanoma, head and neck, liver or kidney cancer. The CDR3 coding sequence is TGTGCCAGCAGGGGACAGGGGGCCACTGAAGCTTTCTTT. Its protein is CASRGQGATEAFF.